The clone carrying this T cell receptor beta chain was observed a single time. What it recognizes is unknown. Upon completion of roughly ten days in culture, CD4+ T cells were isolated. The study found no prior SARS-CoV-2 infection in the vaccine recipients, who tested negative for nucleocapsid antibodies. The data are from a study of vaccination effects on CD4 cells after COVID-19. Study information: All participants had two doses of either the BNT162b2 or mRNA-1273 vaccine. Researchers reported culturing a few million PBMC in each well, adding approximately 10 IU/ml IL-2 and 10 ug/ml peptides.

With V trimmed by 0 bases and J by 10 bases, 5 bases remained unmatched. Germline-derived CDR1 and CDR2 are SGHRS and YFSETQ. The CDR3 spans 16 residues. Study-wide points: Common cold coronaviruses were cross-recognized by only 1 of 255 vaccine-induced clones in healthy vaccinees.

Produced via immunoSEQ multiplex PCR; TCRdb's table is partial and in-frame only. The sample includes about 48,000 clones, approximately 70% of them seen just once. This material consisted of CD4+ T cells from PBMCs cultured without peptide, taken before COVID-19 vaccination. This receptor was taken from a human donor who received a COVID-19 vaccine. The chain carries TRBV5-1 and TRBJ2-2; 14 bases are shared with TRBD2. The CDR3 reads CASSLGLAGGPLELFF. CDR3 nucleotide sequence: TGCGCCAGCAGCTTGGGACTAGCGGGGGGGCCCTTGGAGCTGTTTTTT.